This section outlines one TCR beta chain sequence together with its context. This clone was observed once. Its antigen is still unknown. Within one base of it there is no much larger clone, and no base qualities were kept. Enrolling through a virtual design, the prospective study's participants ranged in age from roughly 18 to 89 years and lived across about two dozen United States geographic areas. Cohort assignment in the prospective study relied on participant-reported clinical history from a screening survey and a study questionnaire. Exposed participants had been in contact with someone with a PCR-confirmed or clinician-diagnosed COVID-19 case within 2 weeks of study entry. In the prospective study, whole blood, serum and a nasopharyngeal or oropharyngeal swab were collected from each participant by mobile phlebotomists. Over an approximately 2-month period, participants in the prospective study had the option of providing additional blood draws and questionnaires. Prospective study blood samples were shipped either frozen or at room temperature before DNA extraction.

This sample is part of a study of blood T cell repertoires in COVID-19 (TCRdb year 2020). With respect to the entire study: Collaborator samples came from the United States, Italy and Spain and covered acute and convalescent phases of COVID-19. Samples came from the ongoing ImmuneRACE study (first 160 participants) plus 1,254 subjects from 6 global collaborators. The material from the prospective study consisted of cDNA or gDNA derived from T cells, B-cell-depleted T cells, or PBMCs. Where HLA class I and class II types were available, the types were taken from metadata supplied by the sample provider, not from assay-based typing. The dataset comprised deeply sampled blood TCRbeta repertoires from subjects exposed to, actively infected with, or recovered from COVID-19. Nearly every sample came with metadata listing a de-identified subject ID, COVID-19 status, age in years and sex. The repertoires were released in a freely available public database meant as a resource for research on the immune response to SARS-CoV-2. The full study reports these points: The quantity of clinical and demographic metadata differed by source and by participant and was supplied without curation.

TCRbeta CDR3 regions were amplified from genomic DNA using the immunoSEQ Assay, a bias-controlled multiplex PCR. The authors processed their data as follows. Nucleated cell counts per sample were estimated from amplification of reference gene primers within the assay. To quantify the absolute abundance of each unique TCRbeta CDR3 rearrangement, sequence reads were collapsed and filtered. For each sample, productive Simpson clonality was calculated as the square root of Simpson's diversity index across productive rearrangements. As stored in TCRdb, this immuneACCESS dataset retains in-frame rearrangements with V and J assigned. A fraction of the clones does not appear; measured against another copy, unresolved V genes explain less than half of the discrepancy, and the remainder lacks a known reason. The V and J calls and clone size are taken from that table; D and trimming were inferred from the DNA. The sample table records 270,000 or so clones; 85% of these occur just once. Roughly 6.7% of the sample belongs to the ten largest clones.

The material sequenced was PBMCs or T cells enriched from blood (not recorded which). The receptor's source is a woman in her 50s who had been exposed to COVID-19.

CDR3 loop: CASSLGTGTSPLHF. The DNA sequence is given as TGTGCCAGCAGTCTCGGGACAGGGACTTCACCCCTCCACTTT. Here the chain combines TRBV27 and TRBJ1-6; TRBD1 matches 9 bases in the middle. The cysteine opens and the phenylalanine closes a CDR3 of 14 amino acids. Here the CDR3 DNA is all that survives: 42 bases in frame from base 1. The junction shows trimming of 5 bases on V and 9 bases on J, and the gene matches do not reach 5 bases of it. CDR1 and CDR2, per the germline V gene (reference sequence), are MNHEY and SMNVEV.